The 5 T cell receptor beta chains listed next were all sequenced from one sample in a study of cytomegalovirus exposure and HLA in healthy donors. With 60 Vbeta and 13 Jbeta primers, the PCR was carried out. Only in-frame clones appear in the TCRdb table, and some are missing; sequencing was by immunoSEQ multiplex PCR. The table shows roughly 150,000 clones, with 65% to 80% occurring only once. The sample was PBMCs. The receptors derive from a man aged 30 to 39 in good health and CMV-seronegative.

The rearrangement links TRBV28 to TRBJ1-1; 7 bases map to TRBD1. The length of the CDR3 is 14 residues. The germline V gene has CDR1 MDHEN and CDR2 SYDVKM. J gave up 3 bases and V 7 bases, and 8 bases lay outside the gene matches. The CDR3 region is CASTETGSDTEAFF. In DNA form, the CDR3 reads TGTGCCAGCACCGAGACAGGGTCGGACACTGAAGCTTTCTTT.

The chain employs TRBV2 and TRBJ2-7; TRBD1 aligns across 7 bases. Germline loops: CDR1 SNHLY, CDR2 FYNNEI. V lost 7 bases and J lost 3; bases outside the gene matches: 12. CDR3 length equals 15 residues. The CDR3 reads CASMRGQGRSYEQYF. The CDR3 bases are TGTGCCAGCATGAGGGGGCAGGGAAGGAGCTACGAGCAGTACTTC.

The J gene is TRBJ2-3, the V gene TRBV19, with a possible D match to TRBD2 (5 bases). Deletions cut 7 bases from V and 3 bases from J, with 17 bases between. CDR1 and CDR2 from the germline V gene are LNHDA and SQIVND (reference sequence). The CDR3 covers 15 residues. The CDR3 spells CASKSGASGTDTQYF. As DNA, the CDR3 is TGTGCCAGTAAGTCCGGAGCCTCGGGGACAGATACGCAGTATTTT.

The chain joins TRBV6-6 to TRBJ2-5; 8 bases fit TRBD1. With V trimmed by 8 bases and J by 5 bases, 10 bases remained unmatched. In germline, CDR1 is MNHNY, CDR2 SVGAGI (reference sequence). This CDR3 spans 14 amino acids. In DNA form, the CDR3 reads TGTGCCAGCCTTTCCCAGGGGGCAGGGGAGACCCAGTACTTC. Encoded protein: CASLSQGAGETQYF.

The chain couples TRBV5-6 to TRBJ1-1, with no clear D. The CDR3 loop spans 13 amino acids. Germline V gene lookup returns CDR1 SGHDT and CDR2 YYEEEE. The germline V and J ends were trimmed by 1 base and 3 bases, with 7 bases remaining between them. The CDR3 DNA reads TGTGCCAGCAGCTTGATCTCGGACACTGAAGCTTTCTTT. It translates to CASSLISDTEAFF.